The 23 T cell receptor beta chains in this list originate from one sample, sequenced in a study of T cells in Graves' hyperthyroidism and ophthalmopathy (dated by TCRdb to the late 2010s). Library preparation was by multiplex PCR. Sequencing relied on an Illumina HiSeq 2000. TCR beta CDR3 regions were amplified from RNA transcripts. The TCR CDR3 was subjected to a first round of RT-PCR using the HTBI primer set and the Qiagen OneStep RT-PCR kit. TCRdb reanalyzed the raw reads on its own, using fastp at Q25 for trimming and MiXCR for clone calling, and kept in-frame beta chains. Rows are combined by CDR3 protein, so each entry shows the most common genes and DNA. The sample contains 300,000 to 400,000 distinct CDR3 sequences, approximately 14% of them found a single time. The ten largest clones add up to about 26% of the sample. Sample: blood. The receptor source for this set is a woman in her 30s with Graves' hyperthyroidism.

Ten or more counts support this clonotype. The chain has TRBV28 and TRBJ2-7; D ambiguous. V was clipped by 4 bases and J by 3 bases, with 13 bases between them. There are 14 residues in the CDR3. Germline V gene data show CDR1 as MDHEN and CDR2 as SYDVKM. This chain's CDR3 is CASSSLAVRYEQYF. The CDR3 coding sequence is TGTGCCAGCAGTTCGTTGGCAGTCCGCTACGAGCAGTACTTC.

This clonotype was seen more than once but under ten times. The chain joins TRBV12-3 or TRBV12-4 to TRBJ2-7, with D unresolved. Trimming shortened V by 1 base and J by 2 bases, and 12 bases separated the two germline ends. The CDR3 covers 15 residues. The CDR3 region has the DNA TGTGCCAGCAGTTTAGACAAGGGCCCAACCTACGAGCAGTACTTC. Translating it yields CASSLDKGPTYEQYF.

The sample holds a few counts of this clonotype. The rearrangement joins TRBV7-2 to TRBJ2-2; 7 nucleotides agree with TRBD2. The V and J ends lost 10 bases and 1 base, in that order; junction bases with no gene match: 9. The germline V gene has CDR1 SGHTA and CDR2 FQGNSA. The CDR3 sequence is 15 residues long. CDR3: CTITRDYLNTGELFF. Here the CDR3 DNA reads TGTACCATAACTCGGGACTATCTGAACACCGGGGAGCTGTTTTTT.

This clonotype occurred many times. The rearrangement joins TRBV6-2 or TRBV6-3 to TRBJ2-3, with D perhaps matching TRBD1 or TRBD2 (6 bases each). Germline assignment: CDR1 MNHEY and CDR2 SVGEGT. The CDR3 is made up of 15 amino acids. The V end was cut by 0 bases, the J end by 4 bases, with 11 bases between. Written as DNA, the CDR3 is TGTGCCAGCAGTTACTCGGGGGGCGGATCAGATACGCAGTATTTT. Its protein is CASSYSGGGSDTQYF.

The gene calls are TRBV4-2 and TRBJ2-7; TRBD1 matches 7 bases. This CDR3 comprises 15 residues. From germline, CDR1 is LGHNA and CDR2 YNFKEQ. Unmatched junction bases numbered 7, after V lost 5 bases and J lost 0 bases. The CDR3 coding sequence is TGTGCCAGCAGCATGGGACAGACCAACTCCTACGAGCAGTACTTC. Its protein is CASSMGQTNSYEQYF.

This clonotype was picked up a small number of times. This chain links TRBV19 with TRBJ2-1; TRBD1 aligns across 9 bases. Germline lookup yields CDR1 LNHDA and CDR2 SQIVND (reference sequence). The CDR3 contains 16 residues. V lost 9 bases to trimming and J lost 7 bases; unmatched junction nucleotides: 16. The CDR3 loop reads CASSPSGTGTANEQFF. Written as DNA, the CDR3 is TGTGCCAGCTCTCCCTCCGGGACAGGGACGGCGAATGAGCAGTTCTTC.

This clonotype has a handful of counts. The gene calls are TRBV18 and TRBJ1-2; no reliable D call. Trimming removed 6 bases from V and 0 bases from J, with 11 bases in between. CDR3 length: 14 amino acids. Germline-derived CDR1 and CDR2 are KGHSH and LQKENI. This CDR3 is CASSRPGANYGYTF. As DNA, the CDR3 is TGTGCCAGCTCCCGGCCCGGGGCTAACTATGGCTACACCTTC.

The table lists this clonotype with many counts. The chain carries TRBV12-3 or TRBV12-4 and TRBJ2-3; TRBD2 agrees at 8 bases. Trimming removed 5 bases from V and 6 bases from J; junction bases left unmatched: 10. The CDR3 spans 15 residues. CDR3 nucleotide sequence: TGTGCCAGCAGTAGCGGGAGCCGCCACCCGGATACGCAGTATTTT. Translating it yields CASSSGSRHPDTQYF.

This clonotype occurred many times. This chain joins TRBV12-3 or TRBV12-4 and TRBJ2-7, with TRBD2 matching 15 bases. The junction had 6 bases not matched to a gene; V was cut back by 4 bases and J by 11 bases. The CDR3 length is 14 residues. In DNA form, the CDR3 reads TGTGCCAGCAGTTCCGGGACTAGCGGGGGGCCGAAGTACTTC. Encoded protein: CASSSGTSGGPKYF.

This clonotype was picked up many times. The genes are TRBV20-1 and TRBJ2-7; TRBD1 agrees at 8 bases. After removal of 2 bases from V and 1 base from J, the junction contained 10 bases not matched to a gene. The germline CDR1 and CDR2 sequences are DFQATT and SNEGSKA (reference sequence). The CDR3 runs 16 residues. CDR3 amino acids: CSARRASGQGSYEQYF. In nucleotides, the CDR3 is TGCAGTGCTAGACGTGCCTCAGGACAGGGTTCCTACGAGCAGTACTTC.

This clonotype was seen at least ten times. This sequence joins TRBV20-1 and TRBJ2-3; unclear D gene. Trimming left V 5 bases short and J 9 bases short, with 9 bases between. Germline V gene data show CDR1 as DFQATT and CDR2 as SNEGSKA (reference sequence). This CDR3 is built from 10 residues. CDR3 DNA sequence: TGCAGTGCTCACGACCCAACGCAGTATTTT. Amino acid sequence: CSAHDPTQYF.

This clonotype was recorded many times. The chain combines TRBV6-1 with TRBJ1-3; unclear D gene. The CDR3 runs 15 residues. Trimming took 7 bases from V and 1 from J, leaving 14 bases between them. The germline CDR1 and CDR2 sequences are MNHNS and SASEGT. The CDR3, as DNA: TGTGCCAGCATGGGAAGTTGGGCTTCTGGAAACACCATATATTTT. Protein sequence: CASMGSWASGNTIYF.

The J gene is TRBJ1-1, the V gene TRBV3-1; D possibly corresponds to TRBD1 (6 bases). This CDR3 region has 18 residues. Per the germline V gene, CDR1 is LGHDT and CDR2 is YNNKEL (reference sequence). V gave up 4 bases and J gave up 0 bases, with 21 bases separating them. The CDR3 bases are TGTGCCAGCAGCCCATCTCGGGGGGGCTCCTCCATGAACACTGAAGCTTTCTTT. It yields the protein CASSPSRGGSSMNTEAFF.

Ten or more counts support this clonotype. The rearrangement links TRBV27 to TRBJ2-5; D not resolved. Germline V gene data show CDR1 as MNHEY and CDR2 as SMNVEV (reference sequence). The CDR3 has 14 amino acids. The V end lost 2 bases, the J end lost 5 bases, and 12 bases lay between the germline ends. This chain's CDR3 is CASSLTETRETQYF. In nucleotides, the CDR3 is TGTGCCAGCAGTTTAACCGAGACCAGGGAGACCCAGTACTTC.

This rearrangement joins TRBV4-1 to TRBJ2-1; no definite D call. This CDR3 has 15 residues. The V gene's germline CDR1 is MGHRA and CDR2 YSYEKL. With 0 bases removed from V and 0 bases from J, the gap between germline ends came to 6 bases. For the CDR3, the DNA is TGCGCCAGCAGCCAAGAGGTCAACTCCTACAATGAGCAGTTCTTC. Amino acids: CASSQEVNSYNEQFF.

The table lists this clonotype with many counts. CDR3 sequence (DNA): TGTGCCAGCAGTGATGGGCTAGGGGGGGCTGGGGAAAAACTGTTTTTT. It encodes CASSDGLGGAGEKLFF. The chain uses TRBV6-1 and TRBJ1-4, with D possibly TRBD1 on 6 matching bases. The CDR3 sequence is 16 residues long. Trimming left V 3 bases short and J 8 bases short, with 19 bases between. Germline lookup yields CDR1 MNHNS and CDR2 SASEGT.

This clonotype was detected a few times. The chain links TRBV29-1 to TRBJ2-7, with no clear D. Trimming took 4 bases from V and 5 from J, leaving 12 bases between them. Germline-derived CDR1 and CDR2 are SQVTM and ANQGSEA. The CDR3 length is 12 residues. The CDR3 nucleotides read TGCAGCGTTGGCAGGCCACCGGACGAGCAGTACTTC. This gives the protein CSVGRPPDEQYF.

The V call is TRBV19, the J call TRBJ2-1; 7 nucleotides align to TRBD1. From germline, CDR1 is LNHDA and CDR2 SQIVND (reference sequence). The CDR3 runs 14 residues. Trimming at V came to 4 bases and at J to 2 bases, leaving 2 bases not matched to a gene. DNA of the CDR3: TGTGCCAGTAGTAGGCAGGGGGCCTACAATGAGCAGTTCTTC. This codes for CASSRQGAYNEQFF.

There are a few counts of this clonotype. V usage is TRBV3-1 and J usage is TRBJ1-1; no clear D gene. The V and J ends lost 2 bases and 7 bases respectively, with 5 bases between them. The CDR3 totals 11 residues. Per germline, CDR1 LGHDT and CDR2 YNNKEL (reference sequence). In DNA form, the CDR3 reads TGTGCCAGCAGCCAAAACGGTGAAGCTTTCTTT. As protein: CASSQNGEAFF.

This clonotype was counted at least ten times. The CDR3 DNA reads as TGCGCCAGCAGCTTGGACCCAGGGGGCTACGAGCAGTACTTC. This codes for CASSLDPGGYEQYF. V gene TRBV5-1 combines with J gene TRBJ2-7; 7 positions match TRBD1. The CDR3 is made up of 14 amino acids. Per germline, CDR1 SGHRS and CDR2 YFSETQ. V lost 0 bases to trimming and J lost 3 bases; unmatched junction nucleotides: 3.

The chain joins TRBV29-1 to TRBJ2-1, with D possibly matching TRBD1 (5 bases). Trimming removed 6 bases from V and 5 bases from J, with 14 bases in between. The CDR3 is made up of 13 amino acids. CDR1 is SQVTM, CDR2 ANQGSEA, per germline. The CDR3 DNA reads TGCAGCGTACCAGGGTGGTCCAACAATGAGCAGTTCTTC. The encoded protein is CSVPGWSNNEQFF.

In this sample, this clonotype turned up many times. The chain uses TRBV11-2 and TRBJ1-1; D is ambiguous. Trimming took off 3 bases at V and 0 bases at J, with 11 bases between the two ends. Looked up from germline, CDR1 is SGHAT and CDR2 is FQNNGV. CDR3 length: 15 residues. This CDR3 reads CASSLGRNMNTEAFF. In DNA, the CDR3 is TGTGCCAGCAGCTTGGGCAGGAACATGAACACTGAAGCTTTCTTT.

This clonotype was detected many times. The rearrangement joins TRBV11-2 to TRBJ2-7, with D perhaps matching TRBD2 (6 bases). The CDR3 consists of 15 residues. V was shortened by 6 bases and J by 2 bases, with 17 bases between the two germline ends. The V gene's germline CDR1 is SGHAT and CDR2 FQNNGV. In DNA form, the CDR3 reads TGTGCCAGCAGTTACAAGACTAGATGGACCTACGAGCAGTACTTC. Amino acid sequence: CASSYKTRWTYEQYF.